This entry lists 8 T cell receptor beta chains sequenced from one sample in a study of blood T cell repertoires in COVID-19. Here immunoSEQ multiplex PCR was the method, and the copy in TCRdb shows in-frame clones only, minus some. Here the sample spans tens of thousands of clones, more than 80% being singletons. The sequenced sample consisted of peripheral blood. Every receptor here comes from a woman of 80 years or more with acute or convalescent COVID-19.

The chain links TRBV10-1 to TRBJ2-1; a weak D match, TRBD1 (7 bases). Germline CDR1 reads WNHNN; CDR2 reads SYGVQD (reference sequence). The V and J ends lost 1 base and 7 bases respectively, with 14 bases between them. The CDR3 contains 15 residues. CDR3: CASSELEGARNEQFF. The CDR3 DNA is TGCGCCAGCAGTGAGTTGGAGGGGGCAAGGAATGAGCAGTTCTTC.

The chain uses TRBV7-9 and TRBJ1-5; 12 bases are a match to TRBD1. The length of the CDR3 is 17 residues. CDR1 and CDR2 from the germline V gene are SEHNR and FQNEAQ (reference sequence). V shed 1 base and J 7 bases; nucleotides not matched to a gene: 8. The CDR3 nucleotides are TGTGCCAGCAGCTTAGTAACCGGGACAGGGGGCACCCAGCCCCAGCATTTT. Residues: CASSLVTGTGGTQPQHF.

V gene TRBV7-2 combines with J gene TRBJ1-5, with a possible D match to TRBD1 (6 bases). The V end lost 0 bases, the J end lost 6 bases, and 15 bases lay between the germline ends. The CDR3 has 16 amino acids. CDR1 SGHTA and CDR2 FQGNSA come from the germline V gene. DNA for the CDR3: TGTGCCAGCAGCTTAGCTGCAGGGGCGCACGGTCAGCCCCAGCATTTT. Translated: CASSLAAGAHGQPQHF.

This chain links TRBV24-1 with TRBJ2-1, with D possibly matching TRBD1 (6 bases). Trimming pared 2 bases from V and 3 bases from J, leaving 10 bases between. The germline V gene has CDR1 KGHDR and CDR2 SFDVKD. This CDR3 has 15 residues. The CDR3 DNA sequence: TGTGCCACCAGTGATTCAGGGGCCAACTACAATGAGCAGTTCTTC. Amino acids: CATSDSGANYNEQFF.

The chain has TRBV30 and TRBJ1-3; the D gene is possibly TRBD1 (6 bases). Germline-derived CDR1 and CDR2 are GTSNPN and SVGIG (reference sequence). V was cut by 3 bases and J by 4 bases, with 13 bases left in between. This CDR3 has 14 amino acids. CDR3: CAWSLQGRGNTIYF. In DNA, the CDR3 is TGTGCCTGGAGCCTCCAGGGGCGCGGAAACACCATATATTTT.

The CDR3 reads CASSPHRVNSYEQYF. CDR3 nucleotide sequence: TGTGCCAGCAGCCCCCACCGCGTAAATTCCTACGAGCAGTACTTC. The V and J genes are TRBV28 and TRBJ2-7; D uncertain. Germline lookup yields CDR1 MDHEN and CDR2 SYDVKM. The V gene lost 6 bases and the J gene lost 1 base, with 16 bases spanning the gap. The CDR3 consists of 15 residues.

The gene calls are TRBV6-5 and TRBJ1-3, with a tentative D call TRBD1 (5 bases). V was trimmed by 4 bases and J by 0 bases, leaving 10 bases between them. The CDR3 sequence is 15 residues long. Germline V CDR1 and CDR2: MNHEY, SVGAGI. DNA of the CDR3: TGTGCCAGCAGTTCACAGGAGAACTCTGGAAACACCATATATTTT. Protein product: CASSSQENSGNTIYF.

This chain joins TRBV27 and TRBJ2-7; a weak D match, TRBD1 (6 bases). This CDR3 comprises 14 residues. Germline V gene sequence: CDR1 MNHEY, CDR2 SMNVEV (reference sequence). V shed 3 bases and J shed 6 bases, with 15 bases lying between them. The CDR3 here is CASSLNRVIGEQYF. The CDR3 nucleotides are TGTGCCAGCAGTTTGAACAGGGTAATTGGCGAGCAGTACTTC.